This TCR beta chain was profiled in a study of Ad26.COV2.S vaccination and SARS-CoV-2 variants. Study findings and constraints: Vaccine recipients showed a spike-specific TCR breadth that was higher than in placebo recipients.

Per germline, CDR1 SGHAT and CDR2 FQNNGV. With 6 bases removed from V and 3 bases from J, the gap between germline ends came to 12 bases. The CDR3 has 14 residues. Worth noting for this clone: Its antigen is unknown.

Repertoires were generated with immunoSEQ multiplex PCR, while TCRdb's copy carries only in-frame clones and drops some. The repertoire holds about 410,000 clones, with roughly nine tenths as singletons. Treatment defined: 15 to 20 received Ad26.COV2.S at low or high dose, single or two shots; 5 received placebo; per-sample allocation not given. Sample collection was performed on day 63 after the first vaccine or placebo injection. The input for sequencing was peripheral blood, taken in a trial of Ad26.COV2.S vaccine versus placebo. The chain uses TRBV11-2 and TRBJ2-1; D is ambiguous. This clonotype was obtained from a person aged 18-65 years who received the Ad26.COV2.S COVID-19 vaccine or a placebo. The DNA for the CDR3 is TGTGCCAGCAGTTCTTCTCTGGTCTACAATGAGCAGTTCTTC. As protein: CASSSSLVYNEQFF.